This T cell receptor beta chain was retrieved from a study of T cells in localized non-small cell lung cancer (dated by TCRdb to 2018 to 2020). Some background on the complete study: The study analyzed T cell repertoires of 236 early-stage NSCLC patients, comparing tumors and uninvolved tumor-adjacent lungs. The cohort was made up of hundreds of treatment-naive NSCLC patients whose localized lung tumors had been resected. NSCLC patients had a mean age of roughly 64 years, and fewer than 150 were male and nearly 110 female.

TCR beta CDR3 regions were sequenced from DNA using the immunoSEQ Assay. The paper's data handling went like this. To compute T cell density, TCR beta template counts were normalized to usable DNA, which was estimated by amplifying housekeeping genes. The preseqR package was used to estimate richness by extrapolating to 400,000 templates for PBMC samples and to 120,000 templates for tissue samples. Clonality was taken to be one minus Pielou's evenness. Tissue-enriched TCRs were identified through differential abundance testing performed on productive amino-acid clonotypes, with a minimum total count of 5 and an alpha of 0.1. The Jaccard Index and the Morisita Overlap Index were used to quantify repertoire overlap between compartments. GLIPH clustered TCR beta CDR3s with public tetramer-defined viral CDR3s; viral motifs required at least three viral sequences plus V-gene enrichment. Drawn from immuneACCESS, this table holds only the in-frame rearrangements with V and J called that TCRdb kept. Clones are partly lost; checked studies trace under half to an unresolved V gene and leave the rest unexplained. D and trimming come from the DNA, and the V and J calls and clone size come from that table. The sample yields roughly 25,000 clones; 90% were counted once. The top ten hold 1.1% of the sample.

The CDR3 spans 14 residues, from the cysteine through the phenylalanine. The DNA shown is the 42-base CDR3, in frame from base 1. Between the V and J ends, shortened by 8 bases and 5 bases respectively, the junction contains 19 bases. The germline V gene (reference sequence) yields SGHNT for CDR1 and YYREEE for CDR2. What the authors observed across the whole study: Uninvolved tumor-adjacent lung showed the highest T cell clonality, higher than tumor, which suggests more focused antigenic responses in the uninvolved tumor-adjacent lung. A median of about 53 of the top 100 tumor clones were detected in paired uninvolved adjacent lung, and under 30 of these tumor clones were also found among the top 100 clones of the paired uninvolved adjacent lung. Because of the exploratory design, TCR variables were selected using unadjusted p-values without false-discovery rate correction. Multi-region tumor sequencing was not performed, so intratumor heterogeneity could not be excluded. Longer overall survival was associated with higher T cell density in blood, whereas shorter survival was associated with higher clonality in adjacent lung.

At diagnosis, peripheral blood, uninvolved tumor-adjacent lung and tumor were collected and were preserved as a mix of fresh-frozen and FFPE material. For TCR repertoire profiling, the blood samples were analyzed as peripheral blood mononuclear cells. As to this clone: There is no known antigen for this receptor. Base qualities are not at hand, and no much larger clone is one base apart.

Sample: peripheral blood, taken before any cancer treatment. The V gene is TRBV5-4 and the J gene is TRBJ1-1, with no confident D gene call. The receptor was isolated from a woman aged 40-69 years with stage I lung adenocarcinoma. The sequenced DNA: TGTGCCAGTGCGACGACCCCCCCGGGGACTGAAGCTTTCTTT. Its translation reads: CASATTPPGTEAFF.